This T cell receptor (beta chain) was obtained from a study of cytomegalovirus exposure and HLA in healthy donors. Whole-study results and caveats: In a later analysis, donors in an Asian-associated ancestry cluster reportedly had fewer N-insertions in productive TCRs than the cohort mean.

Losses at the gene ends were 0 bases for V and 4 bases for J; bases not matched to a gene: 7. The germline V gene has CDR1 SGHTA and CDR2 FQGNSA. CDR3 length: 17 amino acids. Worth noting for this clone: Antigen: not known.

The PCR had 60 Vbeta and 13 Jbeta primers. The protocol was immunoSEQ multiplex PCR, while the TCRdb copy is restricted to in-frame clones and leaves out a portion. The repertoire holds approximately 120,000 clones, with around 80% as singletons. V is TRBV7-2 and J is TRBJ2-1; 9 bases line up with TRBD2. This receptor was taken from a woman aged 45-60 years in good health and CMV-seropositive. The sample comprised PBMCs. CDR3 loop: CASSLARSGRVYNEQFF. Written as DNA, the CDR3 is TGTGCCAGCAGCTTAGCGCGTAGCGGGAGAGTATACAATGAGCAGTTCTTC.